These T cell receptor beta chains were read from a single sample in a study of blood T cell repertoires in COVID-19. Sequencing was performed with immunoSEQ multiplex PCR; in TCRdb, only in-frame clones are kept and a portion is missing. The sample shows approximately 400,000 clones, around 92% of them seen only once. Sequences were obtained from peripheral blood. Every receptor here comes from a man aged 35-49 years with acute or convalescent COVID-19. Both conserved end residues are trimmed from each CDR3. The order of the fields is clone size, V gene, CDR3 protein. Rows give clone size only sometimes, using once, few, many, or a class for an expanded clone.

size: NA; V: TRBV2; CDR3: ASSGNRPDYEQY
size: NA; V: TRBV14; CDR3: ASSQANYGYT
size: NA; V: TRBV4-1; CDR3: ASSQDSRTQPQH
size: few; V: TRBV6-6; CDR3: ASSGGGAEAF
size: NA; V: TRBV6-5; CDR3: ASSKLAAETQY
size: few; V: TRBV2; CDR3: ASRPRLAGGSDTQY
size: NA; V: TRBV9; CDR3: ASSVEVGQGSYEQY
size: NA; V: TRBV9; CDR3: ASSPTIKGAYNEQF
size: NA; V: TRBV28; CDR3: ASSWGREYEQY
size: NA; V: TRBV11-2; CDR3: ASSLGGRGSYEQY
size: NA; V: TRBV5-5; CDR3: ASSLAGNYGYT
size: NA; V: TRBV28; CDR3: ASSLGGTHLGSENQPQH
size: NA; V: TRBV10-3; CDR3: AISESRRGGTDTQY
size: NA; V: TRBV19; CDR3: ASSNPQRGGRGNEQF
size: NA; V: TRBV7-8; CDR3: ASSLVAGIGSPLH
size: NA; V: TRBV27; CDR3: ASSPGQIYEQY
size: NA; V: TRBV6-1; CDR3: ASSGTGVGNYGYT
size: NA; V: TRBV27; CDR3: ASSLSGTATSYEQY
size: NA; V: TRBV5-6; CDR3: ASSKTGFYEQY
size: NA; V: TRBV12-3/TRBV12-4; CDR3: ASSYGGGGYT
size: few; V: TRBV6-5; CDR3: ASSPEGQGVTEAF
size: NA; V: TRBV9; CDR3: ASSLDLSTSGYT
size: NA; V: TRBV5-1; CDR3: ASSQTPSIPYNEQF
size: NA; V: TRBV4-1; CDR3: ASSDLAGPIGYTQY